This TCR beta chain emerged from a study of neurological immune-mediated disorders. Findings of the study overall: The study phylogenetically grouped the repertoires of 18 of 34 multiple sclerosis patients into one related-CDR3 cluster, a possible signature.

The unsorted libraries originated from 2 million PBMCs that had been stored at -80 C. V was trimmed by 0 bases and J by 5 bases, leaving 2 bases between them. The germline V gene has CDR1 SGHNT and CDR2 YENEEA. The CDR3 runs 13 residues. Each CDR3 protein is one row after TCRdb ran MiXCR on the 5' RACE reads. The sample carries about 46,000 distinct CDR3 sequences, about 2% recorded once. With respect to this clonotype: Its cognate antigen is unknown.

This clonotype was obtained from a woman aged 40 to 50 with multiple sclerosis. This chain connects TRBV11-3 to TRBJ1-6; D gene unclear. The sequencing sample was made of PBMCs. DNA for the CDR3: TGTGCCAGCAGCTTAGACGATAATTCACCCCTCCACTTT. This translates into CASSLDDNSPLHF. Together with reference TRBV11-3 and TRBJ1-6, the CDR3 gives the full variable domain: EAGVVQSPRYKIIEKKQPVAFWCNPISGHNTLYWYLQNLGQGPELLIRYENEEAVDDSQLPKDRFSAERLKGVDSTLKIQPAELGDSAVYLCASSLDDNSPLHFGNGTRLTVT.